This T cell receptor beta chain appears in the sequencing data of a study of blood T cell repertoires in COVID-19. Looking at the study overall: Samples taken during acute and convalescent COVID-19 were collected in the United States, Italy and Spain. T cells, B-cell-depleted T cells, or PBMCs supplied cDNA or gDNA.

As handled by the study authors: From reference gene primer amplification, estimates of nucleated cell counts were derived. The method was immunoSEQ multiplex PCR; TCRdb's version includes in-frame clones alone and lacks a portion of them. V and J calls and clone size are as listed in that table; D and trimming were resolved from the DNA. The table has tens of thousands of clones, just under 70% seen once. Germline CDR1 reads LNHDA; CDR2 reads SQIVND (reference sequence). The CDR3 covers 16 residues. V shed 0 bases and J shed 5 bases, with 13 bases lying between them. This clone was seen once. The chain has TRBV19 and TRBJ1-4; the D gene is possibly TRBD1 (6 bases). Sequenced: peripheral blood. This TCR was recovered from an elderly man with acute or convalescent COVID-19. CDR3 nucleotides: TGTGCCAGTAGTATAGATCAGGGGAAAGGCAATGAAAAACTGTTTTTT. Translated: CASSIDQGKGNEKLFF. Variable domain in full (rest from reference TRBV19 and TRBJ1-4): DGGITQSPKYLFRKEGQNVTLSCEQNLNHDAMYWYRQDPGQGLRLIYYSQIVNDFQKGDIAEGYSVSREKKESFPLTVTSAQKNPTAFYLCASSIDQGKGNEKLFFGSGTQLSVL.